These T cell receptor beta chains were read from a single sample in a study of graft-versus-host responses after intestinal transplantation. Measured with immunoSEQ multiplex PCR; TCRdb has only the in-frame clones, and not every one. The repertoire consists of 50,000 or so clones, with around 93% occurring once and the leading ten covering roughly 6%. The sequencing here drew on PBMCs, taken around 820 days after a first intestinal transplant, on the day of a second. The receptors shown here come from a human patient who received an intestinal transplant, so some T cells may come from the graft donor. Both conserved end residues are part of each CDR3. Fields, in order: clone size, D gene, V gene, J gene, CDR3 protein, CDR3 DNA. A D gene is named only where the DNA matches it firmly. Rows give clone size only sometimes, using once, few, many, or a class for an expanded clone.

.	.	TRBV7-6	TRBJ2-5	CASSLESQETQYF	TGTGCCAGCAGCTTAGAATCCCAAGAGACCCAGTACTTC
.	.	TRBV6-5	TRBJ1-1	CASSSVAMNTEAFF	TGTGCCAGCAGTTCCGTCGCAATGAACACTGAAGCTTTCTTT
.	.	TRBV18	TRBJ1-2	CASSPRTVNYGYTF	TGTGCCAGCTCACCTCGGACAGTTAACTATGGCTACACCTTC
.	TRBD1	TRBV27	TRBJ1-2	CASSARRQGADGYTF	TGTGCCAGCAGTGCCCGACGACAGGGGGCAGATGGCTACACCTTC
once	.	TRBV19	TRBJ2-1	CASSIPGRVIYNEQFF	TGTGCCAGTAGTATTCCGGGACGGGTAATTTACAATGAGCAGTTCTTC
.	.	TRBV6-5	TRBJ2-1	CASRDRDNLRNEQFF	TGTGCCAGCAGGGACCGGGACAACCTGAGGAATGAGCAGTTCTTC
.	.	TRBV7-7	TRBJ2-2	CASSLGAGELFF	TGTGCTAGCAGCTTAGGGGCCGGGGAGCTGTTTTTT
.	.	TRBV28	TRBJ1-1	CASSSPTPGDWKAFF	TGTGCCAGCAGTTCGCCGACTCCGGGGGACTGGAAAGCTTTCTTT
.	.	TRBV11-2	TRBJ2-4	CASAGRARQWGIQYF	TGTGCCAGCGCTGGCCGTGCGCGGCAGTGGGGCATTCAGTACTTC
.	TRBD1	TRBV19	TRBJ2-5	CASSIRQGALETQYF	TGTGCCAGTAGTATTCGACAGGGGGCTTTGGAGACCCAGTACTTC
.	.	TRBV27	TRBJ2-2	CASSLYGRTGELFF	TGTGCCAGCAGTCTGTACGGACGCACCGGGGAGCTGTTTTTT
once	.	TRBV19	TRBJ2-2	CASSFRTLGELFF	TGTGCCAGTAGTTTTCGTACGTTGGGGGAGCTGTTTTTT
few	TRBD1	TRBV10-3	TRBJ1-3	CAIAPGTGGNTIYF	TGTGCCATCGCCCCCGGGACAGGTGGAAACACCATATATTTT
.	TRBD1	TRBV18	TRBJ1-4	CASSRRQGDATNEKLFF	TGTGCCAGCTCGCGAAGACAGGGCGATGCAACTAATGAAAAACTGTTTTTT
.	TRBD2	TRBV5-1	TRBJ2-7	CASSFGLAGAYEQYF	TGCGCCAGCAGCTTTGGGCTAGCGGGAGCCTACGAGCAGTACTTC
.	.	TRBV6-5	TRBJ2-7	CASSYFQGTHYEQYF	TGTGCCAGCAGTTACTTCCAAGGGACACATTACGAGCAGTACTTC
.	.	TRBV11-2	TRBJ2-4	CASSSATEAKNIQYF	TGTGCCAGCAGCTCCGCGACCGAAGCCAAAAACATTCAGTACTTC
.	.	TRBV11-2	TRBJ1-4	CASSLGASTNEKLFF	TGTGCCAGCAGCTTGGGCGCGTCAACTAATGAAAAACTGTTTTTT
.	.	TRBV15	TRBJ2-3	CATSRSQRMRTDTQYF	TGTGCCACCAGCAGATCCCAGCGCATGAGGACAGATACGCAGTATTTT
.	.	TRBV21-1	TRBJ2-7	CASSKGRSGRPYEQYF	TGTGCCAGCAGCAAAGGCCGTAGCGGGCGCCCCTACGAGCAGTACTTC
.	TRBD2	TRBV27	TRBJ2-5	CASSTLAGGPLGETQYF	TGTGCCAGCAGCACACTAGCGGGAGGGCCATTGGGAGAGACCCAGTACTTC
.	.	TRBV9	TRBJ1-1	CASSQGTPREWTEAFF	TGTGCCAGCAGCCAGGGGACTCCACGGGAGTGGACTGAAGCTTTCTTT
once	.	TRBV29-1	TRBJ1-1	CSALSDKNTEAFF	TGCAGCGCCCTGAGCGACAAGAACACTGAAGCTTTCTTT
.	TRBD1	TRBV5-1	TRBJ2-5	CASSLPTGGQETQYF	TGCGCCAGCAGCTTGCCGACAGGGGGACAAGAGACCCAGTACTTC
.	TRBD1	TRBV19	TRBJ2-1	CASSGGQGRTYNEQFF	TGTGCCAGTAGTGGTGGACAGGGGCGAACCTACAATGAGCAGTTCTTC
.	.	TRBV29-1	TRBJ1-1	CSVARRTEAFF	TGCAGCGTTGCTAGGAGAACTGAAGCTTTCTTT
.	TRBD1	TRBV28	TRBJ2-7	CASSGWDSSYEQYF	TGTGCCAGCAGTGGGTGGGACAGCTCCTACGAGCAGTACTTC